This TCR beta chain was profiled in a study of PD-L1 blockade in urothelial cancer. Study in general: About 90% of the roughly 30 patients were men who had bladder-origin urothelial cancer. A median of about 130,000 T cells was found in the blood samples.

The authors spiked synthetic TCR analog templates into each PCR. TCRdb keeps only in-frame clones here, not all; method: immunoSEQ multiplex PCR. The sample has 38,000 or so clones, around 80% seen once. Samples spanned pretreatment and treatment, with 1 to 8 time points per patient. Sample: PBMCs, taken around atezolizumab (anti-PD-L1) treatment. The sequence derives from a man in his 60s with urothelial cancer.

The DNA for the CDR3 is TGTGCCAGTAGTATAGGTGGCGGGCGGTCCCACGAGCAGTACTTC. This codes for CASSIGGGRSHEQYF. The chain combines TRBV19 with TRBJ2-7; a weak D match, TRBD2 (5 bases). In germline, CDR1 is LNHDA, CDR2 SQIVND (reference sequence). V lost 1 base to trimming and J lost 5 bases, with 15 bases between them. There are 15 residues in the CDR3.